This TCR beta chain was documented in a study of T cells in Graves' hyperthyroidism and ophthalmopathy. Background on the study: Before any treatment, at initial diagnosis, peripheral blood was collected. Overall study results and limits: Clonotypes that were expanded in thyroid above 0.001 mostly appeared in blood too.

This clonotype was seen a handful of times. What it binds is unknown. Amplification yielded TCR beta CDR3 regions, with RNA transcripts as the source. HTBI primers were employed in a first-round RT-PCR of the TCR CDR3. From the multiplex PCR reads, TCRdb called clonotypes with MiXCR, one entry per CDR3 protein. Here the sample spans about 740,000 distinct CDR3 sequences, about 14% being singletons. Per germline, CDR1 MNHEY and CDR2 SVGAGI. The CDR3 is 17 amino acids. J gave up 7 bases and V 0 bases, and 9 bases lay outside the gene matches. This receptor was identified in a woman aged 18-29 years with Graves' hyperthyroidism. The V gene is TRBV6-5, the J gene TRBJ2-2; 9 positions match TRBD2. The sample taken for sequencing was blood. The CDR3 loop reads CASSYSRGRARGGELFF. The CDR3 DNA is TGTGCCAGCAGTTACTCGCGCGGGAGGGCCAGGGGCGGGGAGCTGTTTTTT.